The 3 T cell receptor beta chains below all came from one sample that was sequenced in a study of CD8 T cells in Susac syndrome. When the RNA was reverse transcribed, random hexamers were used with an input of roughly 0.45 to 1 ug. TCRdb reprocessed the immunoSEQ multiplex PCR reads with MiXCR, giving one entry per CDR3 protein. The sample lists some 100,000 distinct CDR3 sequences; around 90% were seen once. Material for sequencing was CD8+ T cells from PBMCs. These receptors all come from a human donor in good health.

The rearrangement uses TRBV7-6 and TRBJ2-3; the D gene is possibly TRBD2 (5 bases). The CDR3 has 15 residues. Germline lookup yields CDR1 SGHVS and CDR2 FNYEAQ. Trimming took off 5 bases at V and 6 bases at J, with 18 bases between the two ends. The CDR3 DNA is TGTGCCAGCAGCCTGAGGAGCGGAGGACGGGATACGCAGTATTTT. Its protein product is CASSLRSGGRDTQYF.

The chain carries TRBV19 and TRBJ1-1; no firm D call. This CDR3 is built from 13 residues. Germline-derived CDR1 and CDR2 are LNHDA and SQIVND (reference sequence). Trimming took off 3 bases at V and 1 base at J, with 6 bases between the two ends. CDR3 region: CASSMGGNTEAFF. The CDR3 DNA sequence: TGTGCCAGTAGTATGGGCGGGAACACTGAAGCTTTCTTT.

The chain has TRBV2 and TRBJ2-7; 8 positions match TRBD1. Germline lookup yields CDR1 SNHLY and CDR2 FYNNEI. V was clipped by 6 bases and J by 5 bases; unmatched bases: 12. This CDR3 comprises 15 residues. The CDR3 spells CASRAYRGWADEQYF. DNA for the CDR3: TGTGCCAGCAGGGCCTACAGGGGGTGGGCGGACGAGCAGTACTTC.